Below are 9 T cell receptor beta chains sequenced from a single sample in a study of blood T cells in healthy people across ages. PCR was performed a second time for about 6 to 12 cycles using a sample-barcoded 5' primer and a J-beta primer mix. Via MiXCR, TCRdb re-called the 5' RACE reads, giving one row per CDR3 protein. Of over a million distinct CDR3 sequences in the sample, approximately 39% were seen once. The sample taken for sequencing was blood. The source of these receptors is a woman between 18 and 29 years old in good health.

The chain is built from TRBV20-1 and TRBJ2-5; D possibly corresponds to TRBD2 (5 bases). The J call may be faulty, since TRBJ2-7 better matches the DNA end. The CDR3 loop spans 13 amino acids. The germline gives CDR1 DFQATT, CDR2 SNEGSKA (reference sequence). The CDR3 DNA reads TGCAGTGCCGAGAAAGGGAGAGGCTACGAGCAGTACTTC. Encoded protein: CSAEKGRGYEQYF.

The chain couples TRBV7-3 to TRBJ2-7; D gene unclear. V shed 1 base and J shed 0 bases, with 10 bases lying between them. Germline V gives CDR1 SGHTA, CDR2 FQGTGA. The CDR3 has 15 amino acids. CDR3 protein: CASSLSPGTSYEQYF. The CDR3 nucleotides read TGTGCCAGCAGCTTAAGCCCGGGTACCTCCTACGAGCAGTACTTC.

V usage is TRBV12-3 or TRBV12-4 and J usage is TRBJ1-2; the D is unclear. This CDR3 is 13 amino acids long. Trimming shortened V by 2 bases and J by 4 bases, and 8 bases separated the two germline ends. This chain's CDR3 is CASSLTQLYGYTF. Written as DNA, the CDR3 is TGTGCCAGCAGTTTAACCCAGCTCTATGGCTACACCTTC.

This rearrangement joins TRBV4-3 to TRBJ2-3; the match to TRBD1 covers 8 bases. Per the germline V gene, CDR1 is LGHNA and CDR2 is YSLEER. This CDR3 has 18 amino acids. V shed 1 base, J shed 1 base, and the junction held 10 bases outside the gene matches. The CDR3 coding sequence is TGCGCCAGCAGCCAAGCCCCAGGGGGCGCGTCTGGCACAGATACGCAGTATTTT. Translated, it gives CASSQAPGGASGTDTQYF.

Worth noting for this clonotype: One end of the junction varies from germline; a read error may be responsible. The chain uses TRBV20-1 and TRBJ2-4; D possibly corresponds to TRBD1 (6 bases). Matching the DNA end better, TRBJ2-7 makes the J call doubtful. CDR1 DFQATT and CDR2 SNEGSKA come from the germline V gene (reference sequence). CDR3 size: 14 residues. As DNA, the CDR3 is TGCAGTGTTAGAATACCGGGACACCAATACGAGCAGTACTTC. It is translated as CSVRIPGHQYEQYF.

Notes on this clonotype: One end of the junction does not line up with germline, which may come from a read error. The rearrangement links TRBV29-1 to TRBJ2-1; possible D gene TRBD1, 6 bases. The CDR3 loop spans 12 amino acids. Germline assignment: CDR1 SQVTM and CDR2 ANQGSEA. DNA for the CDR3: TGCAGCGTTGAGGGACACTACACTGAGCAGTTCTTC. Protein sequence: CSVEGHYTEQFF.

This clonotype occurred a few times. The chain is built from TRBV7-2 and TRBJ2-4, with D tentatively TRBD1 or TRBD2 (5 bases each). CDR3 length equals 18 residues. Germline V gives CDR1 SGHTA, CDR2 FQGNSA. The V and J ends lost 3 bases and 0 bases respectively, with 18 bases between them. This chain's CDR3 is CASSFGSPGASAKNIQYF. CDR3 bases: TGTGCCAGCAGCTTTGGGTCTCCCGGGGCCTCAGCCAAAAACATTCAGTACTTC.

The chain recombines TRBV20-1 with TRBJ1-2, with D possibly TRBD1 on 5 matching bases. CDR3 length: 13 amino acids. The V gene lost 6 bases and the J gene lost 3 bases, with 14 bases spanning the gap. Germline loops: CDR1 DFQATT, CDR2 SNEGSKA (reference sequence). The CDR3 DNA reads TGCAGTGCGTACCAGGGTCGTGACTATGGCTACACCTTC. Residues: CSAYQGRDYGYTF.

V and J are TRBV7-9 and TRBJ1-2; D gene ambiguous. CDR1 and CDR2 from the germline V gene are SEHNR and FQNEAQ (reference sequence). Trimming left V 4 bases short and J 6 bases short, with 9 bases between. This CDR3 comprises 12 residues. The CDR3, as DNA: TGTGCCAGCAGCTCGGGATTAAATGGCTACACCTTC. This sequence encodes CASSSGLNGYTF.